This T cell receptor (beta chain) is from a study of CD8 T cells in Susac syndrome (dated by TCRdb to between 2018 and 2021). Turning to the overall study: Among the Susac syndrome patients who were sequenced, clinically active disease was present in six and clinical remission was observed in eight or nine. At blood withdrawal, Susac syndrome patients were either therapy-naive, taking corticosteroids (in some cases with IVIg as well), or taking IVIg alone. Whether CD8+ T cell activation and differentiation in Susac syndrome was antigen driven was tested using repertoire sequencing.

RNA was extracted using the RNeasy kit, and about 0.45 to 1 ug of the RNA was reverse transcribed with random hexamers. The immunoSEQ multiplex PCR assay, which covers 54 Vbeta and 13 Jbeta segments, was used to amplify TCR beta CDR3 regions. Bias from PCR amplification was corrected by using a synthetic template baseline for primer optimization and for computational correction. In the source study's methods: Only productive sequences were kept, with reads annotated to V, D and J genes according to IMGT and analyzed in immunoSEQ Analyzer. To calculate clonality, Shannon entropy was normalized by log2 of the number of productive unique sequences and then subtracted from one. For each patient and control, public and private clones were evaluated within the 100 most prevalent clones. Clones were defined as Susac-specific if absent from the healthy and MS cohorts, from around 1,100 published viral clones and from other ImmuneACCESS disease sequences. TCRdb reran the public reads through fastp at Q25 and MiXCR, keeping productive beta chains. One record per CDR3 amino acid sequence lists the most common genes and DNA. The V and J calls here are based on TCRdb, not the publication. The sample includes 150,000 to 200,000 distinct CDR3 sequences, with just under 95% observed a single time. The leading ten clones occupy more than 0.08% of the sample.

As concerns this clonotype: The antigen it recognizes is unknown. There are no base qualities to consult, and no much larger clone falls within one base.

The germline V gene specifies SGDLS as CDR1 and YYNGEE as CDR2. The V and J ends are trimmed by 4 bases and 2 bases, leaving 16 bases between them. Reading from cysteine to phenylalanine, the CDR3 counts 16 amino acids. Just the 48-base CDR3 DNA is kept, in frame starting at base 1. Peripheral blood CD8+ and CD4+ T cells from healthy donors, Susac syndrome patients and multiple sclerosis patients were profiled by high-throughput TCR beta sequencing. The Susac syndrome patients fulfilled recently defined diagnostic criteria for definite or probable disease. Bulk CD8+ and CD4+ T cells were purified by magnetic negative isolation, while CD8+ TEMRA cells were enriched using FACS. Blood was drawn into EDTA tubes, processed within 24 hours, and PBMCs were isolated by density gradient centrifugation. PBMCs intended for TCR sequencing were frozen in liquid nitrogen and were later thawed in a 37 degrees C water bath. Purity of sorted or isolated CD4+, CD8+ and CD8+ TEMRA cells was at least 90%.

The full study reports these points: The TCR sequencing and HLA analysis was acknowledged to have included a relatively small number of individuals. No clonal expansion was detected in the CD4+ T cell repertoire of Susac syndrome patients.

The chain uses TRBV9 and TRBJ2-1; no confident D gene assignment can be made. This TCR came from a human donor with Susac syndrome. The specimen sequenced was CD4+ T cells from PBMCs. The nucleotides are TGTGCCAGCAGCCTCACTGGTCGGGCCACCTACAATGAGCAGTTCTTC. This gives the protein CASSLTGRATYNEQFF.